The next 12 T cell receptor beta chains were all read from a single sample in a study of a mutant IDH1 vaccine in newly diagnosed glioma. The protocol was immunoSEQ multiplex PCR, while the TCRdb copy is restricted to in-frame clones and leaves out a portion. The table has about 110,000 clones, under 90% seen once. The sample's time point: week 11, during vaccination. Vaccinated patients received 300 ug of mutant IDH1 20-mer peptide per dose, with topical imiquimod. These receptors' targets are unknown. Here the sequenced sample was PBMCs, taken from a glioma patient whose treatment included an IDH1 peptide vaccine. All receptors come from a woman between 45 and 65 years old with glioma.

This chain connects TRBV6-5 to TRBJ1-3; D remains ambiguous. V was shortened by 8 bases and J by 0 bases, with 11 bases between the two germline ends. CDR3 length: 14 amino acids. Looked up from germline, CDR1 is MNHEY and CDR2 is SVGAGI. CDR3 in DNA: TGTGCCAGCTCAACGGATTCCTCTGGAAACACCATATATTTT. It yields the protein CASSTDSSGNTIYF.

This clone was detected once. Different DNA sequences within this sample yield the same CDR3. V usage is TRBV6-5 and J usage is TRBJ1-6; the match to TRBD1 covers 10 bases. Germline CDR1 is MNHEY and CDR2 is SVGAGI. V was pared by 5 bases and J by 7 bases, with 2 bases of the junction left unmatched. The CDR3 consists of 14 residues. The CDR3 here is CASSRDRGNSPLHF. The CDR3 region has the DNA TGTGCCAGCAGTCGGGACAGGGGAAATTCACCCCTCCACTTT.

This clone was seen more than once but under ten times. V usage is TRBV7-8 and J usage is TRBJ2-7; 14 bases fit TRBD2. The CDR3 is 18 amino acids. CDR1 and CDR2 (germline): SGHVS, FQNEAQ. V shed 5 bases, J shed 6 bases, and the junction held 15 bases outside the gene matches. The CDR3 loop is CASSPYRLAGGVFGEQYF. CDR3 nucleotide sequence: TGTGCCAGCAGCCCCTACAGACTAGCGGGAGGGGTCTTTGGCGAGCAGTACTTC.

This clone turned up a few times. The V and J genes are TRBV19 and TRBJ1-6; D is ambiguous. V was shortened by 7 bases and J by 6 bases, with 10 bases between the two germline ends. This CDR3 contains 13 residues. Germline CDR1 LNHDA, CDR2 SQIVND (reference sequence). CDR3 residues: CASMARANSPLHF. The CDR3 nucleotides read TGTGCCAGTATGGCGCGGGCTAATTCACCCCTCCACTTT.

V is TRBV27 and J is TRBJ2-5; TRBD1 might be the D (5 bases). This CDR3 contains 14 residues. Germline lookup yields CDR1 MNHEY and CDR2 SMNVEV (reference sequence). The V end lost 6 bases, the J end lost 5 bases, and 16 bases lay between the germline ends. The CDR3 DNA reads as TGTGCCAGCAGCCCCCTAGGGGTGGGGGAGACCCAGTACTTC. It codes for CASSPLGVGETQYF.

The chain combines TRBV7-9 with TRBJ1-1; no firm D call. The CDR3 spans 14 residues. The V end was cut by 0 bases, the J end by 1 base, with 6 bases between. Germline V lookup: CDR1 SEHNR, CDR2 FQNEAQ (reference sequence). The CDR3 here is CASSLAGPNTEAFF. In DNA form, the CDR3 reads TGTGCCAGCAGCTTAGCTGGTCCGAACACTGAAGCTTTCTTT.

V usage is TRBV11-2 and J usage is TRBJ2-2, with TRBD1 as a possible D gene (6 bases). The CDR3 is 15 residues long. Trimming took 5 bases from V and 4 from J, leaving 14 bases between them. Per germline, CDR1 SGHAT and CDR2 FQNNGV. CDR3 nucleotide sequence: TGTGCCAGCAGCATTCGACAGGCCGGCACCGGGGAGCTGTTTTTT. As protein: CASSIRQAGTGELFF.

In nucleotides, the CDR3 is TGTGCCAGCACCGAATTACAGGGCCCTGGAAACACCATATATTTT. Encoded protein: CASTELQGPGNTIYF. This sequence joins TRBV7-8 and TRBJ1-3; D is possibly TRBD1 (6 bases). In germline, CDR1 is SGHVS, CDR2 FQNEAQ. V lost 7 bases to trimming and J lost 2 bases, with 15 bases between them. The CDR3 has 15 residues. The variable domain in full, with the rest retrieved from reference TRBV7-8 and TRBJ1-3, is GAGVSQSPRYKVAKRGQDVALRCDPISGHVSLFWYQQALGQGPEFLTYFQNEAQLDKSGLPSDRFFAERPEGSVSTLKIQRTQQEDSAVYLCASTELQGPGNTIYFGEGSWLTVV.

This clone has just one count. This rearrangement joins TRBV9 to TRBJ2-3; 11 bases match TRBD2. The CDR3 contains 18 residues. The V gene's germline CDR1 is SGDLS and CDR2 YYNGEE. With V trimmed by 4 bases and J by 4 bases, 14 bases remained unmatched. Here the CDR3 reads CASSSQVVTSGSADTQYF. The DNA of the CDR3 is TGTGCCAGCAGCTCCCAAGTGGTAACTAGCGGGAGCGCAGATACGCAGTATTTT.

Here the CDR3 DNA reads TGCGCCAGCAGTGACACCAGGGGGCTTTGGGAAAAACTGTTTTTT. Protein product: CASSDTRGLWEKLFF. This chain uses TRBV10-2 with TRBJ1-4; 8 nucleotides align to TRBD1. Trimming cost V 3 bases and J 8 bases; bases outside gene matches: 8. In germline, CDR1 is WSHSY, CDR2 SAAADI. This CDR3 region has 15 residues.

Points on this clone: Different DNA sequences within this sample yield the same CDR3. This sequence joins TRBV5-1 and TRBJ2-1; D not resolved. Germline assignment: CDR1 SGHRS and CDR2 YFSETQ. This CDR3 comprises 16 residues. Trimming removed 4 bases from V and 1 base from J, with 15 bases in between. In nucleotides, the CDR3 is TGCGCCAGCAGCCCAACTATGGGTACTTCCTACAATGAGCAGTTCTTC. This sequence encodes CASSPTMGTSYNEQFF.

This clone was counted only a few times. This rearrangement joins TRBV29-1 to TRBJ2-7; D perhaps matches TRBD1 (5 bases). Germline V lookup: CDR1 SQVTM, CDR2 ANQGSEA. V was pared by 3 bases and J by 3 bases, with 15 bases between. The CDR3 length is 14 residues. CDR3 bases: TGCAGCGTTGAGGTTTTAGGGGTGTTCTACGAGCAGTACTTC. Translation gives CSVEVLGVFYEQYF.